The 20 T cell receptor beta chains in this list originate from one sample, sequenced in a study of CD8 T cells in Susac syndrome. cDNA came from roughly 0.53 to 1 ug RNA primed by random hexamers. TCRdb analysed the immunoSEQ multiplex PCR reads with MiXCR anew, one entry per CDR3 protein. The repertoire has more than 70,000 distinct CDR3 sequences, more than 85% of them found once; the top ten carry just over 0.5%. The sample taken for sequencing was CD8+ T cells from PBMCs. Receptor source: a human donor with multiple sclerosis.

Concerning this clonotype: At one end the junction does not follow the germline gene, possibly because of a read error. CDR3 DNA: TGCAGTGCCGATACAGGGGGTAGTGAAGCTTCCTTT. Translating it yields CSADTGGSEASF. This rearrangement joins TRBV20-1 to TRBJ1-1; TRBD1 aligns across 8 bases. This CDR3 spans 12 amino acids. CDR1 and CDR2 (germline): DFQATT, SNEGSKA (reference sequence).

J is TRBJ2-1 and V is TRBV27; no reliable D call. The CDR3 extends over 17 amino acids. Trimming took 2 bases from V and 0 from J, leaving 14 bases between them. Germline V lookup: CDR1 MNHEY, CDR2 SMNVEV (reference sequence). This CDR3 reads CASSLDSVSYSYNEQFF. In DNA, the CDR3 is TGTGCCAGCAGTTTAGATTCCGTCTCCTACTCCTACAATGAGCAGTTCTTC.

The CDR3: CSAIPYRVLAKNIQYF. The CDR3 nucleotides read TGCAGTGCTATTCCGTACAGGGTGCTAGCCAAAAACATTCAGTACTTC. The V and J genes are TRBV20-1 and TRBJ2-4; TRBD1 is a possible D gene (6 bases). Between the trimmed V and J ends, which lost 4 bases and 0 bases, there was a span of 16 bases. The CDR3 extends over 16 amino acids. Germline V gene lookup returns CDR1 DFQATT and CDR2 SNEGSKA (reference sequence).

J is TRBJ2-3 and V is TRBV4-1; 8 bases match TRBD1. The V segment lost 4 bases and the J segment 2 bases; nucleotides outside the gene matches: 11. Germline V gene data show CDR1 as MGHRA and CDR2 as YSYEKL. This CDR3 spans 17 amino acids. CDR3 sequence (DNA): TGCGCCAGCAGCCGAGACTTATGGACAGGGATCACAGATACGCAGTATTTT. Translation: CASSRDLWTGITDTQYF.

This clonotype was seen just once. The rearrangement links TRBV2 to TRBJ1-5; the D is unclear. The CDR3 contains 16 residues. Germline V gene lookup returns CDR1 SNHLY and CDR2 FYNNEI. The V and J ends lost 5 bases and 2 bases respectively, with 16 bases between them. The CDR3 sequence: CASSKGDGIGNQPQHF. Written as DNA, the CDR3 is TGTGCCAGCAGTAAGGGAGACGGAATAGGCAATCAGCCCCAGCATTTT.

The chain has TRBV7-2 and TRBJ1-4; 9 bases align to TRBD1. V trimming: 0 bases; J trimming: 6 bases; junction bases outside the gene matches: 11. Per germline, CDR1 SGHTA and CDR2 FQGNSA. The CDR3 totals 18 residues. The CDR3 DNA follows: TGTGCCAGCAGCTTAGCCCCGGACTGGACAGGGGAATATGAAAAACTGTTTTTT. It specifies CASSLAPDWTGEYEKLFF.

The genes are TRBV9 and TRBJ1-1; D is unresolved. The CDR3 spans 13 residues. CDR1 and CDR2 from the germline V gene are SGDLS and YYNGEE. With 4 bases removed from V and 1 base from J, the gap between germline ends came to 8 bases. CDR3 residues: CASSTRGNTEAFF. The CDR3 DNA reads TGTGCCAGCAGCACCCGGGGGAACACTGAAGCTTTCTTT.

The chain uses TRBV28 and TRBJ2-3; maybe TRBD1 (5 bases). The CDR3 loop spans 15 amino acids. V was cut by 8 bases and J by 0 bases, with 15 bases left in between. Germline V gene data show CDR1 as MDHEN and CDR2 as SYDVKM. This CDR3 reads CASALPQASTDTQYF. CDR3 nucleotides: TGTGCCAGCGCCCTCCCACAGGCCAGCACAGATACGCAGTATTTT.

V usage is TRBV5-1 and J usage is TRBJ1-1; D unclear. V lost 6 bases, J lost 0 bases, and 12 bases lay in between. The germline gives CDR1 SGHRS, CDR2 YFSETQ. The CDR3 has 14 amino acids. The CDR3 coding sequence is TGCGCCAGCACCTCCTATCCCCTGAACACTGAAGCTTTCTTT. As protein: CASTSYPLNTEAFF. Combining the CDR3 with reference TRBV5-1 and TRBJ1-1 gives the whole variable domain KAGVTQTPRYLIKTRGQQVTLSCSPISGHRSVSWYQQTPGQGLQFLFEYFSETQRNKGNFPGRFSGRQFSNSRSEMNVSTLELGDSALYLCASTSYPLNTEAFFGQGTRLTVV.

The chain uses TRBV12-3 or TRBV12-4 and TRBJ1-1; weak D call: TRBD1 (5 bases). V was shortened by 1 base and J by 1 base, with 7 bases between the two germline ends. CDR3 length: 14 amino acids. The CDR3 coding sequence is TGTGCCAGCAGTTTAGGGACAAAGAACACTGAAGCTTTCTTT. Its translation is CASSLGTKNTEAFF.

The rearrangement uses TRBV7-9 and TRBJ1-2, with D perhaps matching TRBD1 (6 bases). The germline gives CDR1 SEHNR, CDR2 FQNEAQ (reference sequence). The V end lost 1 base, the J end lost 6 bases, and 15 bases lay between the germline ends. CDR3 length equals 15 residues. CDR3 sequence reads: CASSLVAGAWHGYTF. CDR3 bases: TGTGCCAGCAGCTTAGTGGCAGGGGCGTGGCATGGCTACACCTTC. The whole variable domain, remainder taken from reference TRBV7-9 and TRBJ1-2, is DTGVSQNPRHKITKRGQNVTFRCDPISEHNRLYWYRQTLGQGPEFLTYFQNEAQLEKSRLLSDRFSAERPKGSFSTLEIQRTEQGDSAMYLCASSLVAGAWHGYTFGSGTRLTVV.

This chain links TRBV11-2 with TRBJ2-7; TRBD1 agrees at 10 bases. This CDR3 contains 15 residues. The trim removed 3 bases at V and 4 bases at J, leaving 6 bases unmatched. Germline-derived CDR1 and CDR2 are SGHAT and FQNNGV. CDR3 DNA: TGTGCCAGCAGCTTTCCCAGGACAGGGGGTTACGAGCAGTACTTC. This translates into CASSFPRTGGYEQYF.

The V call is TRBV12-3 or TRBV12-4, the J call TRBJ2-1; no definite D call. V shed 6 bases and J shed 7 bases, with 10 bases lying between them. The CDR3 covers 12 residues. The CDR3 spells CASSLQVNEQFF. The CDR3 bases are TGTGCCAGCAGCCTTCAGGTGAATGAGCAGTTCTTC.

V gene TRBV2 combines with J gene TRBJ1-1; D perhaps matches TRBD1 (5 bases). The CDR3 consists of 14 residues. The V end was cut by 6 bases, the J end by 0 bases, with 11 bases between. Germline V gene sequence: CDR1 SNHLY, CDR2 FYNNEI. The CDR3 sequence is CASRGPAVNTEAFF. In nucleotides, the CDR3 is TGTGCCAGCAGGGGACCGGCCGTGAACACTGAAGCTTTCTTT.

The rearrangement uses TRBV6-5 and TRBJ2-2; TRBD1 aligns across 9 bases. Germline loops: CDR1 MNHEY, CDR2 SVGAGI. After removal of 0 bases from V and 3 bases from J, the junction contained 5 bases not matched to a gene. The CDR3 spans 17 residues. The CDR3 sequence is CASSYSGDRVYTGELFF. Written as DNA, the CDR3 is TGTGCCAGCAGTTACTCGGGGGACAGGGTTTACACCGGGGAGCTGTTTTTT.

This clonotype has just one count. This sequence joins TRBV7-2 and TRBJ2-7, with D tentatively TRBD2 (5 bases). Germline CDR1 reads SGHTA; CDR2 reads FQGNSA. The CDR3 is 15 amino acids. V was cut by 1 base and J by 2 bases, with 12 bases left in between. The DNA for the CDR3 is TGTGCCAGCAGCTTAGGAGGGAGAGCTCCCTACGAGCAGTACTTC. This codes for CASSLGGRAPYEQYF. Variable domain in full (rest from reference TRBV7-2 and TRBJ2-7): GAGVSQSPSNKVTEKGKDVELRCDPISGHTALYWYRQSLGQGLEFLIYFQGNSAPDKSGLPSDRFSAERTGGSVSTLTIQRTQQEDSAVYLCASSLGGRAPYEQYFGPGTRLTVT.

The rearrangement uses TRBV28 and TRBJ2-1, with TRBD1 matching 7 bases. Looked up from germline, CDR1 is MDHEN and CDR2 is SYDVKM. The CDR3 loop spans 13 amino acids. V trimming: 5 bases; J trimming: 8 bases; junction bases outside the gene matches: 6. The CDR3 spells CASSVDREDEQFF. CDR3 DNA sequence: TGTGCCAGCAGTGTAGACAGGGAAGATGAGCAGTTCTTC.

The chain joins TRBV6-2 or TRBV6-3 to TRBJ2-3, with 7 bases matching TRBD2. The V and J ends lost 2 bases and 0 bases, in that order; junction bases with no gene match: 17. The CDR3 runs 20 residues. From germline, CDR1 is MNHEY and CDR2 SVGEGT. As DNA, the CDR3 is TGTGCCAGCAGTTACCCACGACTAGCTCCAAACCTCGAAAGCACAGATACGCAGTATTTT. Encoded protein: CASSYPRLAPNLESTDTQYF.

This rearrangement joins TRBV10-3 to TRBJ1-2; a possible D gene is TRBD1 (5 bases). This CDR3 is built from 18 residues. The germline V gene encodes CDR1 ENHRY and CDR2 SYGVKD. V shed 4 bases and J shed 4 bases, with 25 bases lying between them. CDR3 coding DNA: TGTGCCATCAGTGTCCCCCCAGGGAACCTATTAGCTCGCTATGGCTACACCTTC. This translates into CAISVPPGNLLARYGYTF.

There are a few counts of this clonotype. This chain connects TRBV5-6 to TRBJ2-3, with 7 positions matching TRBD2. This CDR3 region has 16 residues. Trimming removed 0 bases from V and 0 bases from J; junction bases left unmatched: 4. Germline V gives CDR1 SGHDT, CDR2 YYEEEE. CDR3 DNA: TGTGCCAGCAGCTTGGCTGGGGGGGGAAGCACAGATACGCAGTATTTT. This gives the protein CASSLAGGGSTDTQYF.